What follows are 15 T cell receptor beta chains derived from one specimen sequenced in a study of T-cell reconstitution after alpha-beta-depleted transplantation in children. Researchers prepared the TCRbeta library using unique molecular identifiers, the study reports. TCRdb independently ran MiXCR on the PCR reads; one entry per CDR3 protein. Of fewer than 130,000 distinct CDR3 sequences in the sample, about 9.4% were seen once. The sequencing used PBMCs from the stem cell graft donor, collected from the stem cell graft. These receptors were collected from a human donor who donated a stem cell graft to a child with acute lymphoblastic leukemia.

This clonotype was observed at least ten times. The genes are TRBV20-1 and TRBJ2-1; TRBD2 agrees at 11 bases. CDR3 size: 15 residues. Germline V gives CDR1 DFQATT, CDR2 SNEGSKA (reference sequence). V lost 6 bases, J lost 3 bases, and 7 bases stayed unmatched. CDR3 in DNA: TGCAGTGCGAGCACCGGGACTAGCGGCTACAATGAGCAGTTCTTC. It translates to CSASTGTSGYNEQFF.

This clonotype was seen at least ten times. This CDR3 reads CASTLTGTSPYEQYF. DNA for the CDR3: TGTGCCAGCACCCTAACCGGGACAAGCCCCTACGAGCAGTACTTC. The genes are TRBV27 and TRBJ2-7; D possibly corresponds to TRBD1 (6 bases). There are 15 residues in the CDR3. Trimming left V 7 bases short and J 2 bases short, with 18 bases between. Germline lookup yields CDR1 MNHEY and CDR2 SMNVEV (reference sequence).

This clonotype was found many times. This chain uses TRBV6-4 with TRBJ1-2; TRBD1 might be the D (6 bases). Germline V gene sequence: CDR1 MRHNA, CDR2 SNTAGT. Trimming cost V 6 bases and J 5 bases, with 25 bases left between them. CDR3 length equals 17 residues. This chain's CDR3 is CASRRGAPGDSRYGYTF. The DNA of the CDR3 is TGTGCCAGCAGGAGGGGGGCCCCGGGGGACTCTAGGTATGGCTACACCTTC.

This clonotype was detected ten times or more. This chain links TRBV7-2 with TRBJ1-3; D is possibly TRBD1 (5 bases). Trimming removed 1 base at V and 4 bases at J, with 11 bases between. In germline, CDR1 is SGHTA, CDR2 FQGNSA. The CDR3 spans 15 residues. Here the CDR3 reads CASSLDFGGGNTIYF. CDR3 sequence (DNA): TGTGCCAGCAGCTTAGATTTTGGGGGAGGAAACACCATATATTTT.

This clonotype was observed many times. The J gene is TRBJ2-7, the V gene TRBV16; 7 nucleotides align to TRBD2. V lost 2 bases to trimming and J lost 2 bases; unmatched junction nucleotides: 3. CDR1 and CDR2 (germline): KGHSY, FQNENV. CDR3 length equals 14 residues. The CDR3 DNA follows: TGTGCCAGCAGCCAAAGGCGGGGGACCTACGAGCAGTACTTC. Protein product: CASSQRRGTYEQYF.

This clonotype was seen repeatedly, ten times or more. The rearrangement joins TRBV12-3 or TRBV12-4 to TRBJ1-5; 7 positions match TRBD1. J lost 3 bases, V lost 5 bases, and 7 bases had no gene match. CDR3 length equals 15 residues. The CDR3 is CASSPTGSFNQPQHF. CDR3 bases: TGTGCCAGCAGTCCGACAGGGTCCTTCAATCAGCCCCAGCATTTT.

This clonotype has ten or more counts. The gene calls are TRBV5-1 and TRBJ2-5, with 9 bases that match TRBD2. Germline V gene data show CDR1 as SGHRS and CDR2 as YFSETQ. V trimming: 6 bases; J trimming: 0 bases; junction bases outside the gene matches: 6. The CDR3 length is 15 residues. CDR3: CASKPSGTNQETQYF. In DNA, the CDR3 is TGCGCCAGCAAACCTAGCGGGACCAACCAAGAGACCCAGTACTTC.

This clonotype was found many times. V is TRBV27 and J is TRBJ1-2; no clear D. With 5 bases removed from V and 5 bases from J, the gap between germline ends came to 15 bases. CDR1 and CDR2 from the germline V gene are MNHEY and SMNVEV (reference sequence). The CDR3 loop spans 14 amino acids. CDR3 DNA sequence: TGTGCCAGCAGTCCCCACGACCCTCTTTATGGCTACACCTTC. Its protein product is CASSPHDPLYGYTF.

This clonotype has ten or more counts. The V call is TRBV24-1, the J call TRBJ2-5; no reliable D call. Germline values: CDR1 KGHDR, CDR2 SFDVKD. This CDR3 region has 12 residues. V was clipped by 0 bases and J by 7 bases, with 5 bases between them. CDR3 protein: CATSDLSGTQYF. The CDR3 nucleotides are TGTGCCACCAGTGATTTGTCGGGGACCCAGTACTTC.

The V gene is TRBV5-6, the J gene TRBJ1-3, with D unclear. The CDR3 extends over 15 amino acids. Per germline, CDR1 SGHDT and CDR2 YYEEEE. The V gene lost 0 bases and the J gene lost 0 bases, with 7 bases spanning the gap. The CDR3 sequence: CASSLGLTSGNTIYF. The CDR3 coding sequence is TGTGCCAGCAGCTTGGGACTGACCTCTGGAAACACCATATATTTT.

This clonotype was observed many times. The DNA of the CDR3 is TGTGCCAGCAGCCCCGGACTAGCGGGAATCACAGATACGCAGTATTTT. It encodes CASSPGLAGITDTQYF. The J gene is TRBJ2-3, the V gene TRBV14, with 12 bases matching TRBD2. The V and J ends lost 4 bases and 2 bases, in that order; junction bases with no gene match: 4. The CDR3 sequence is 16 residues long. CDR1 and CDR2 from the germline V gene are SGHDN and FVKESK.

This clonotype has only one observation. The rearrangement joins TRBV7-8 to TRBJ2-7, with TRBD2 identical over 7 bases. Germline V lookup: CDR1 SGHVS, CDR2 FQNEAQ. CDR3 size: 15 residues. The J segment lost 3 bases and the V segment lost 3 bases, leaving 8 bases of the junction unmatched. The CDR3 spells CASSLGGGVGYEQYF. DNA of the CDR3: TGTGCCAGCAGCTTGGGTGGGGGGGTCGGCTACGAGCAGTACTTC. The variable domain in full, completed from reference TRBV7-8 and TRBJ2-7, reads GAGVSQSPRYKVAKRGQDVALRCDPISGHVSLFWYQQALGQGPEFLTYFQNEAQLDKSGLPSDRFFAERPEGSVSTLKIQRTQQEDSAVYLCASSLGGGVGYEQYFGPGTRLTVT.

This clonotype was observed many times. The genes are TRBV12-3 or TRBV12-4 and TRBJ2-7; D is unclear. V lost 1 base to trimming and J lost 6 bases, with 7 bases between them. The CDR3 is 12 residues long. CDR3 bases: TGTGCCAGCAGTTTAGGTGGACGCGAGCAGTACTTC. This sequence encodes CASSLGGREQYF.

This clonotype was recorded at least ten times. This chain connects TRBV7-2 to TRBJ2-2; no firm D call. Trimming stripped 5 bases from V and 6 bases from J, with 16 bases between. Per germline, CDR1 SGHTA and CDR2 FQGNSA. The CDR3 is 15 residues long. CDR3 in amino acids: CASSPLSSYPGELFF. The CDR3 DNA reads TGTGCCAGCAGCCCCCTCTCCAGTTACCCCGGGGAGCTGTTTTTT.

In its sample, this clonotype was seen many times. The chain has TRBV9 and TRBJ2-2, with D tentatively TRBD1 or TRBD2 (6 bases each). Trimming removed 1 base from V and 1 base from J, with 11 bases in between. The germline V gene has CDR1 SGDLS and CDR2 YYNGEE. The CDR3 is 16 amino acids. In DNA form, the CDR3 reads TGTGCCAGCAGCGTAAGGGGGGACCGGAACACCGGGGAGCTGTTTTTT. This translates into CASSVRGDRNTGELFF.